Below, 3 T cell receptor beta chains from the same sample are listed, as sequenced in a study of blood T cell repertoires in COVID-19. Data came from immunoSEQ multiplex PCR; TCRdb stores just in-frame clones and leaves some out. Here the sample spans around 40,000 clones, approximately 90% being singletons. Sequenced: peripheral blood. The source of these receptors is a human donor in a cohort sampled during active COVID-19.

The gene calls are TRBV19 and TRBJ2-5; 9 bases map to TRBD2. V was clipped by 4 bases and J by 5 bases; unmatched bases: 23. The CDR3 covers 20 residues. The germline CDR1 and CDR2 sequences are LNHDA and SQIVND (reference sequence). This CDR3 reads CASSTTGLSLAGSSRETQYF. The DNA for the CDR3 is TGTGCCAGTAGTACAACAGGGTTAAGTCTAGCGGGGTCATCCCGGGAGACCCAGTACTTC.

The genes are TRBV6-5 and TRBJ2-1; TRBD1 agrees at 9 bases. V shed 0 bases and J 1 base; nucleotides not matched to a gene: 1. This CDR3 has 16 residues. Germline V gene data show CDR1 as MNHEY and CDR2 as SVGAGI. The CDR3 bases are TGTGCCAGCAGTTACTCGGGACAGGGATCCTACAATGAGCAGTTCTTC. It specifies CASSYSGQGSYNEQFF.

The chain uses TRBV13 and TRBJ1-1; possibly TRBD1 for D (6 bases). With 5 bases removed from V and 6 bases from J, the gap between germline ends came to 19 bases. The CDR3 loop spans 15 amino acids. Germline CDR1 reads PRHDT; CDR2 reads FYEKMQ (reference sequence). The chain's CDR3 is CASSLRDNWRPEAFF. The DNA for the CDR3 is TGTGCCAGCAGCCTTCGGGACAATTGGCGTCCTGAAGCTTTCTTT.